The clone carrying this T cell receptor beta chain was seen only a few times. Produced via immunoSEQ multiplex PCR; TCRdb's table is partial and in-frame only. This repertoire shows a few hundred thousand clones, 80% to 90% found once; its top ten account for 1%. This sample was taken from a study of blood T cell repertoires in COVID-19. Study summary: T cells, B-cell-depleted T cells, or PBMCs supplied cDNA or gDNA.

The germline CDR1 and CDR2 sequences are SGHDT and YYEEEE. Deletions cut 3 bases from V and 7 bases from J, with 17 bases between. This CDR3 contains 16 residues. The sequencing input was peripheral blood. This TCR came from a man in his fifties or sixties with active or convalescent COVID-19. This sequence joins TRBV5-6 and TRBJ1-6; possible D gene TRBD1, 6 bases. The CDR3 spells CASSSLQGLGNSPLHF. The DNA of the CDR3 is TGTGCCAGCAGCTCTCTACAGGGTTTAGGGAATTCACCCCTCCACTTT.